This TCR beta chain was observed in a study of beta chain features in type 1 diabetes. J gave up 5 bases and V 3 bases, and 8 bases lay outside the gene matches. The CDR3 extends over 15 amino acids. Per the germline V gene, CDR1 is SGHVS and CDR2 is FQNEAQ. The investigators reverse transcribed all of the isolated RNA, so they sequenced expressed TCRB transcripts. Here immunoSEQ multiplex PCR was the method, and the copy in TCRdb shows in-frame clones only, minus some. This sample has 30,000 to 45,000 clones, with about 64% found just once. The sample consisted of Tregs from blood. The source is a woman aged 25-40 years in good health. The V call is TRBV7-8, the J call TRBJ2-7; TRBD1 matches 9 bases. The DNA of the CDR3 is TGTGCCAGCAGCTTCCATGGGACAGGGATCGACGAGCAGTACTTC. Amino acids: CASSFHGTGIDEQYF.